The 14 T cell receptor beta chains given below trace back to one sample, sequenced in a study of T-cell memory formation after mild COVID-19. One entry per CDR3 protein results from TCRdb running MiXCR on the 5' RACE reads. Of some 7,100 distinct CDR3 sequences in the sample, 50% to 75% were seen once. The material sequenced was PBMCs or a T cell subset sorted from them (not recorded which). Receptors originate from an adult who had mild COVID-19 (a few samples of this study predate the infection). Cell type and time point are not known.

This clonotype is medium-sized in the sample. The chain links TRBV6-1 to TRBJ1-5; D unclear. The CDR3 runs to 16 residues. The V gene's germline CDR1 is MNHNS and CDR2 SASEGT. With 2 bases removed from V and 2 bases from J, the gap between germline ends came to 13 bases. The CDR3 loop reads CASSEFWVGRNQPQHF. CDR3 coding DNA: TGTGCCAGCAGTGAATTTTGGGTAGGGCGCAATCAGCCCCAGCATTTT.

By share, this clonotype counts as medium-sized. This chain's CDR3 is CASSRPGTGYNEQFF. The DNA of the CDR3 is TGTGCCAGCAGTAGGCCCGGGACAGGGTACAATGAGCAGTTCTTC. The chain couples TRBV12-3 or TRBV12-4 to TRBJ2-1, with 9 bases aligning to TRBD1. The CDR3 extends over 15 amino acids. V was pared by 5 bases and J by 4 bases, with 6 bases of the junction left unmatched.

This clonotype is deemed medium-sized. The chain is built from TRBV12-3 or TRBV12-4 and TRBJ1-5; D uncertain. The V and J ends lost 4 bases and 1 base respectively, with 8 bases between them. The CDR3 has 14 amino acids. CDR3: CASSYGISNQPQHF. CDR3 nucleotide sequence: TGTGCCAGCAGTTACGGGATAAGCAATCAGCCCCAGCATTTT.

The CDR3: CASSLATGRGYEQYF. Written as DNA, the CDR3 is TGTGCCAGCAGCTTAGCGACTGGCCGGGGCTACGAGCAGTACTTC. The chain is built from TRBV7-2 and TRBJ2-7, with a possible D match to TRBD2 (5 bases). This CDR3 region has 15 residues. V gave up 0 bases and J gave up 3 bases, with 12 bases separating them. From germline, CDR1 is SGHTA and CDR2 FQGNSA.

This clonotype is medium-sized by share. The chain couples TRBV6-5 to TRBJ2-3, with unresolved D. V lost 2 bases, J lost 6 bases, and 12 bases lay in between. This CDR3 is built from 14 residues. Looked up from germline, CDR1 is MNHEY and CDR2 is SVGAGI. CDR3 DNA sequence: TGTGCCAGCAGTTACATGCAGGCCGCGGATACGCAGTATTTT. Amino acid sequence: CASSYMQAADTQYF.

J is TRBJ2-5 and V is TRBV10-3, with TRBD2 identical over 8 bases. V lost 10 bases and J lost 4; bases outside the gene matches: 17. The germline V gene encodes CDR1 ENHRY and CDR2 SYGVKD. CDR3 length: 16 amino acids. The CDR3 nucleotides are TGTGCCACCGTAGGTGGGGTAGCGGGAACCGGAGAGACCCAGTACTTC. It is translated as CATVGGVAGTGETQYF.

Relative to its sample, this clonotype is medium-sized. V gene TRBV9 combines with J gene TRBJ2-1, with 7 bases fitting TRBD1. Per germline, CDR1 SGDLS and CDR2 YYNGEE. The CDR3 length is 14 residues. The junction had 5 bases not matched to a gene; V was cut back by 3 bases and J by 5 bases. The CDR3 loop is CASSGQGSHNEQFF. The DNA of the CDR3 is TGTGCCAGCAGCGGACAGGGAAGCCACAATGAGCAGTTCTTC. Full variable domain (remainder filled in from reference TRBV9 and TRBJ2-1): DSGVTQTPKHLITATGQRVTLRCSPRSGDLSVYWYQQSLDQGLQFLIQYYNGEERAKGNILERFSAQQFPDLHSELNLSSLELGDSALYFCASSGQGSHNEQFFGPGTRLTVL.

V is TRBV20-1 and J is TRBJ1-6; D call uncertain. This CDR3 spans 12 amino acids. Germline lookup yields CDR1 DFQATT and CDR2 SNEGSKA (reference sequence). V was pared by 6 bases and J by 7 bases, with 10 bases between. CDR3 protein: CSATLSNSPLHF. Here the CDR3 DNA reads TGCAGTGCCACCCTCTCAAATTCACCCCTCCACTTT.

This chain uses TRBV20-1 with TRBJ2-4; D remains unclear. Germline V gives CDR1 DFQATT, CDR2 SNEGSKA (reference sequence). Trimming pared 5 bases from V and 6 bases from J, leaving 11 bases between. The CDR3 contains 12 residues. The CDR3: CSAGSFRNIQYF. The CDR3 DNA reads as TGCAGTGCTGGTTCTTTTCGAAACATTCAGTACTTC.

Relative to its sample, this clonotype is medium-sized. The V and J genes are TRBV12-3 or TRBV12-4 and TRBJ2-1; 9 positions match TRBD2. The CDR3 runs 13 residues. The trim removed 5 bases at V and 8 bases at J, leaving 4 bases unmatched. CDR3 amino acids: CASSPSGVYEQFF. The CDR3 DNA is TGTGCCAGCAGTCCTAGCGGGGTCTATGAGCAGTTCTTC.

The chain joins TRBV20-1 to TRBJ2-3; perhaps TRBD2 as D (6 bases). This CDR3 spans 12 amino acids. Germline values: CDR1 DFQATT, CDR2 SNEGSKA (reference sequence). The CDR3 DNA reads TGCAGCCGGAGGGGATTCCCAGATACGCAGTATTTT. It is translated as CSRRGFPDTQYF.

The J gene is TRBJ2-5, the V gene TRBV5-1, with 10 bases identical to TRBD1. Germline V gene lookup returns CDR1 SGHRS and CDR2 YFSETQ. The J segment lost 3 bases and the V segment lost 4 bases, leaving 0 bases of the junction unmatched. The CDR3 runs 13 residues. Here the CDR3 reads CASSGTGEETQYF. The CDR3 nucleotides read TGCGCCAGCAGCGGGACAGGGGAAGAGACCCAGTACTTC.

This clonotype was counted ten times or more. The V call is TRBV12-3 or TRBV12-4, the J call TRBJ1-2, with a weak D call TRBD1 (6 bases). The CDR3 length is 15 residues. Trimming took off 6 bases at V and 4 bases at J, with 18 bases between the two ends. CDR3 nucleotide sequence: TGTGCCAGCAGCTCCGACAGGAAACCCTCCTATGGCTACACCTTC. Its translation is CASSSDRKPSYGYTF.

The chain recombines TRBV7-9 with TRBJ2-4; tentative D call: TRBD2 (7 bases). V lost 5 bases and J lost 9, with 17 bases in between. The CDR3 has 14 residues. CDR1 is SEHNR, CDR2 FQNEAQ, per germline (reference sequence). CDR3 protein: CASSPDPGGLIQYF. The CDR3 nucleotides read TGTGCCAGCAGCCCCGATCCGGGGGGCCTCATTCAGTACTTC.